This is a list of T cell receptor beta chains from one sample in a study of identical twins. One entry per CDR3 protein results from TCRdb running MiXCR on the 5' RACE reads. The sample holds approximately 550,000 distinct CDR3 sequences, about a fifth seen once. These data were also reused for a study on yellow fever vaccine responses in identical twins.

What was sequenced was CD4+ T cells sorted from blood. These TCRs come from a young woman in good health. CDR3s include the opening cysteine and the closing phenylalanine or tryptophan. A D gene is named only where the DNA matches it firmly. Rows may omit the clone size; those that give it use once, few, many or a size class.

TGTGCCAGTAGTAGAAGGACAGAAACTAACTATGGCTACACCTTC	CASSRRTETNYGYTF	TRBJ1-2	-	-	TRBV19
TGTGCCAGCAGTTCACAGGGGGCGGGCACAGATACGCAGTATTTT	CASSSQGAGTDTQYF	TRBJ2-3	TRBD1	many	TRBV28
TGTGCCAGCACCCTCGAGGGGTACGAGCAGTACTTC	CASTLEGYEQYF	TRBJ2-7	-	few	TRBV2
TGTGCCAGCAGCCTCCGGACAGGCTATGGCTACACCTTC	CASSLRTGYGYTF	TRBJ1-2	TRBD1	few	TRBV7-8
TGTGCCAGCAGCCAGCTTATTGGGGTCACCACAGATACGCAGTATTTT	CASSQLIGVTTDTQYF	TRBJ2-3	-	-	TRBV4-2
TGTGCCAGCAGTTGGATGGACGGGACTAGCGCTAACAATGAGCAGTTCTTC	CASSWMDGTSANNEQFF	TRBJ2-1	TRBD2	-	TRBV12-3/TRBV12-4
TGTGCCAGCAGTTTCTGGGACAGGGGGCAGGGCTACACCTTC	CASSFWDRGQGYTF	TRBJ1-2	TRBD1	few	TRBV27
TGCAGTGCTGAGGCCGGGACAGGGGGCGGAAACACCATATATTTT	CSAEAGTGGGNTIYF	TRBJ1-3	TRBD1	few	TRBV20-1
TGCAGTGCTAGAGTCGGACTCTCTGTTGCCGGGGAGCTGTTTTTT	CSARVGLSVAGELFF	TRBJ2-2	-	-	TRBV20-1
TGTGCCAGCAGTTACTCAATCGGCAGCTTATACTACGAGCAGTACTTC	CASSYSIGSLYYEQYF	TRBJ2-7	-	-	TRBV6-2/TRBV6-3
TGTGCCAGCAGTCTCACCGACAGGATCTCCTACAATGAGCAGTTCTTC	CASSLTDRISYNEQFF	TRBJ2-1	-	-	TRBV6-1
TGCGCCAGCAGCCTGACAAGATACACAGATACGCAGTATTTT	CASSLTRYTDTQYF	TRBJ2-3	-	few	TRBV5-1
TGCGCCAGCAGCCATCGGGACCCTAAAAACATTCAGTACTTC	CASSHRDPKNIQYF	TRBJ2-4	-	many	TRBV4-1
TGTGCCAGCAGCGCCATAACGAACACCGGGGAGCTGTTTTTT	CASSAITNTGELFF	TRBJ2-2	-	-	TRBV11-2
TGTGCCAGCAGTTTCTTACAGGGCGCGAGCAATCAGCCCCAGCATTTT	CASSFLQGASNQPQHF	TRBJ1-5	-	few	TRBV12-3/TRBV12-4
TGTGCCAGCAGCCCGGGACTAGGGCGAGAGACCCAGTACTTC	CASSPGLGRETQYF	TRBJ2-5	TRBD2	-	TRBV3-1
TGTGCCAGCAGCTGGCCCGGACTAGCGAACACCGGGGAGCTGTTTTTT	CASSWPGLANTGELFF	TRBJ2-2	TRBD2	-	TRBV7-9
TGTGCCACCAGTGATTTTCCGGGAGGGTGGAATGAGCAGTTCTTC	CATSDFPGGWNEQFF	TRBJ2-1	TRBD2	few	TRBV24-1
TGTGCCAGCAGCCGGGACTATACGAACACCGGGGAGCTGTTTTTT	CASSRDYTNTGELFF	TRBJ2-2	TRBD2	-	TRBV3-1
TGCAGCGTTGACTGGAGCTCCTACAATGAGCAGTTCTTC	CSVDWSSYNEQFF	TRBJ2-1	-	-	TRBV29-1
TGCAGTGTAGGTGACAGGGCACGCAATCAGCCCCAGCATTTT	CSVGDRARNQPQHF	TRBJ1-5	TRBD1	-	TRBV20-1
TGTGCCATCAGTGAGACAGAGAACACTGAAGCTTTCTTT	CAISETENTEAFF	TRBJ1-1	-	-	TRBV10-3
TGTGCCAGCAGCTTCAACATGAACACTGAAGCTTTCTTT	CASSFNMNTEAFF	TRBJ1-1	-	few	TRBV7-9
TGCGCCAGCAGCTTGGGGGTAATCCCCGGGGAGCTGTTTTTT	CASSLGVIPGELFF	TRBJ2-2	-	-	TRBV5-1
TGCGCCAGCAGCCCCGAGGGGGGGGCAGCTTTCTTT	CASSPEGGAAFF	TRBJ1-1	-	few	TRBV5-1
TGTGCCAGCAGTCGCCGGGACAACTATGGCTACACCTTC	CASSRRDNYGYTF	TRBJ1-2	-	-	TRBV7-8
TGTGCCAGCAGCCAACGGGGGGGAAACCAAGAGACCCAGTACTTC	CASSQRGGNQETQYF	TRBJ2-5	TRBD2	few	TRBV28
TGTGCCAGCAGCTCACAAATAGCCGCCGGGGAGCTGTTTTTT	CASSSQIAAGELFF	TRBJ2-2	-	-	TRBV11-2
TGCGCCAGCAGCTTGGTTGGGAAGAAGAACACTGAAGCTTTCTTT	CASSLVGKKNTEAFF	TRBJ1-1	-	-	TRBV5-1
TGTGCCAGCAGTTATGACAGAGCTAACTATGGCTACACCTTC	CASSYDRANYGYTF	TRBJ1-2	-	-	TRBV6-5
TGTGCCACCAGTGAAACCCAGGGTACGACAGATACGCAGTATTTT	CATSETQGTTDTQYF	TRBJ2-3	-	many	TRBV24-1
TGCAGCGTTTACGGGAAATTCACAGATACGCAGTATTTT	CSVYGKFTDTQYF	TRBJ2-3	-	-	TRBV29-1
TGCAGTGCCTGGATGGGCACCTACAATGAGCAGTTCTTC	CSAWMGTYNEQFF	TRBJ2-1	-	many	TRBV20-1
TGTGCCAGCAGTGAAGGAGGGACTGGGACCCAGTACTTC	CASSEGGTGTQYF	TRBJ2-5	-	-	TRBV6-1
TGCGCCAGCAGCTTACCCGGACTAGCGGCCGTCCAAGAGACCCAGTACTTC	CASSLPGLAAVQETQYF	TRBJ2-5	TRBD2	-	TRBV5-1
TGTGCCAGCAGCCCGCCCCCTACTAGCGGGAGAAAATACGAGCAGTACTTC	CASSPPPTSGRKYEQYF	TRBJ2-7	TRBD2	few	TRBV7-9
TGTGCCAGCAGCTTAGGAGTAGCGGGAGGTCACACCGGGGAGCTGTTTTTT	CASSLGVAGGHTGELFF	TRBJ2-2	TRBD2	few	TRBV11-2